The 22 T cell receptor beta chains in this list originate from one sample, sequenced in a study of metastatic and nonmetastatic thyroid tumors. Treatment of any kind had been given to no patient before thyroid surgery. TCRdb reassembled clones from the PCR reads with MiXCR. Among roughly 20,000 clones listed, around 33% were seen once. What was sequenced was tumor tissue. The receptors derive from a female donor with papillary thyroid cancer or a benign thyroid nodule (not recorded which). Some clones in this sample may be carry-over from other donors' samples.

This clone showed up just a few times. The genes are TRBV28 and TRBJ2-7, with D perhaps matching TRBD2 (6 bases). From germline, CDR1 is MDHEN and CDR2 SYDVKM. V lost 2 bases, J lost 7 bases, and 12 bases lay in between. The CDR3 loop spans 13 amino acids. CDR3 coding DNA: TGTGCCAGCAGTTTAGGGACTGTGGGGGAGCAGTACTTC. Its translation is CASSLGTVGEQYF. Full variable domain (rest looked up from reference TRBV28 and TRBJ2-7): DVKVTQSSRYLVKRTGEKVFLECVQDMDHENMFWYRQDPGLGLRLIYFSYDVKMKEKGDIPEGYSVSREKKERFSLILESASTNQTSMYLCASSLGTVGEQYFGPGTRLTVT.

The gene calls are TRBV11-3 and TRBJ2-2, with TRBD2 matching over 13 bases. The CDR3 is 15 amino acids. With V trimmed by 5 bases and J by 8 bases, 5 bases remained unmatched. Germline assignment: CDR1 SGHNT and CDR2 YENEEA. The CDR3 nucleotides read TGTGCCAGCAGCCTCGGACTAGCGGGAGTTGGGGAGCTGTTTTTT. Encoded protein: CASSLGLAGVGELFF.

This clone was observed a handful of times. The V call is TRBV19, the J call TRBJ2-7; D possibly uses TRBD1 or TRBD2 (5 bases each). Germline V gene data show CDR1 as LNHDA and CDR2 as SQIVND (reference sequence). The CDR3 spans 14 residues. V was clipped by 6 bases and J by 4 bases, with 16 bases between them. CDR3 DNA: TGTGCCAGTAGGCCTCGGGGCAACGCATACGAGCAGTACTTC. Amino acid sequence: CASRPRGNAYEQYF.

The chain is built from TRBV4-1 and TRBJ2-7; 14 bases align to TRBD2. V gave up 1 base and J gave up 9 bases; unmatched junction bases: 8. CDR1 and CDR2 from the germline V gene are MGHRA and YSYEKL. There are 16 residues in the CDR3. CDR3 in amino acids: CASSQGEGLAGEVQYF. In DNA form, the CDR3 reads TGCGCCAGCAGCCAAGGGGAGGGACTAGCGGGAGAGGTGCAGTACTTC.

The J gene is TRBJ2-7, the V gene TRBV7-8; the D is unclear. Trimming took off 0 bases at V and 5 bases at J, with 11 bases between the two ends. This CDR3 spans 14 amino acids. Germline V gene data show CDR1 as SGHVS and CDR2 as FQNEAQ. The chain's CDR3 is CASSLADNHDEQYF. In nucleotides, the CDR3 is TGTGCCAGCAGCTTAGCGGATAACCACGACGAGCAGTACTTC.

This chain connects TRBV30 to TRBJ1-3; D call uncertain. Germline CDR1 and CDR2: GTSNPN and SVGIG (reference sequence). The CDR3 runs to 13 residues. V gave up 5 bases and J gave up 8 bases, with 16 bases separating them. CDR3 sequence reads: CAWSKQPKDTIYF. In DNA, the CDR3 is TGTGCCTGGTCGAAACAACCAAAGGACACCATATATTTT.

The rearrangement joins TRBV27 to TRBJ2-7, with TRBD1 identical over 9 bases. V lost 1 base, J lost 3 bases, and 4 bases stayed unmatched. This CDR3 region has 15 residues. The V gene's germline CDR1 is MNHEY and CDR2 SMNVEV (reference sequence). The CDR3: CASSLLRDRDYEQYF. The CDR3 coding sequence is TGTGCCAGCAGTTTATTGCGGGACAGGGACTACGAGCAGTACTTC.

This clone was seen only a few times. The genes are TRBV27 and TRBJ2-7; 7 bases map to TRBD1. The CDR3 extends over 14 amino acids. Germline values: CDR1 MNHEY, CDR2 SMNVEV (reference sequence). J lost 3 bases, V lost 5 bases, and 7 bases had no gene match. In DNA form, the CDR3 reads TGTGCCAGCAGTCCACTTGGACAGGTCTACGAGCAGTACTTC. Protein product: CASSPLGQVYEQYF.

The rearrangement joins TRBV6-5 to TRBJ2-2; 8 bases agree with TRBD2. This CDR3 contains 18 residues. CDR1 is MNHEY, CDR2 SVGAGI, per germline. V was pared by 0 bases and J by 5 bases, with 11 bases of the junction left unmatched. The CDR3 DNA sequence: TGTGCCAGCAGTTACTCTCGAGGGAGCGGGAGAAGGACCGGGGAGCTGTTTTTT. Protein sequence: CASSYSRGSGRRTGELFF.

The chain joins TRBV30 to TRBJ1-3, with D unclear. The CDR3 sequence is 14 residues long. V was clipped by 2 bases and J by 4 bases, with 12 bases between them. From germline, CDR1 is GTSNPN and CDR2 SVGIG (reference sequence). The CDR3 DNA follows: TGTGCCTGGAGTCCCTCGCTAACCGGAAACACCATATATTTT. Its translation: CAWSPSLTGNTIYF. Variable domain in full (rest from reference TRBV30 and TRBJ1-3): SQTIHQWPATLVQPVGSPLSLECTVEGTSNPNLYWYRQAAGRGLQLLFYSVGIGQISSEVPQNLSASRPQDRQFILSSKKLLLSDSGFYLCAWSPSLTGNTIYFGEGSWLTVV.

As to this clone: An end of the junction differs from the germline gene, which may be a read error. The chain carries TRBV7-9 and TRBJ1-2, with a weak D call TRBD1 (5 bases). The CDR3 contains 14 residues. CDR1 is SEHNR, CDR2 FQNEAQ, per germline (reference sequence). CDR3 sequence: CANSTSGASGGYTF. The CDR3 DNA follows: TGTGCCAACAGCACCTCCGGGGCCTCGGGTGGCTACACCTTC.

This chain joins TRBV28 and TRBJ1-6, with no clear D. The CDR3 totals 13 residues. The V end was cut by 6 bases, the J end by 8 bases, with 11 bases between. Germline CDR1 is MDHEN and CDR2 is SYDVKM. The CDR3 protein is CASSQGPYSPLHF. CDR3 nucleotide sequence: TGTGCCAGCAGCCAAGGACCTTATTCACCCCTCCACTTT.

The chain carries TRBV28 and TRBJ2-7, with D tentatively TRBD1 (7 bases). Germline CDR1 MDHEN, CDR2 SYDVKM. The CDR3 is made up of 14 amino acids. V was cut by 7 bases and J by 3 bases, with 16 bases left in between. CDR3 region: CASIRRQGGYEQYF. CDR3 nucleotide sequence: TGTGCCAGCATTCGAAGACAGGGAGGCTACGAGCAGTACTTC.

This clone was found a few times. This sequence joins TRBV6-1 and TRBJ2-7; no definite D call. Germline V CDR1 and CDR2: MNHNS, SASEGT. Trimming shortened V by 1 base and J by 4 bases, and 5 bases separated the two germline ends. This CDR3 is 12 amino acids long. The CDR3 reads CASSEGPYEQYF. The CDR3 DNA reads as TGTGCCAGCAGTGAAGGTCCTTACGAGCAGTACTTC.

This clone has more than one count but fewer than ten. This CDR3 reads CASPRSSYEQYF. The CDR3 DNA is TGTGCCAGCCCCCGGAGCTCCTACGAGCAGTACTTC. This chain uses TRBV6-1 with TRBJ2-7, with D unclear. CDR1 and CDR2 from the germline V gene are MNHNS and SASEGT. The V gene lost 8 bases and the J gene lost 0 bases, with 8 bases spanning the gap. The CDR3 runs to 12 residues.

In its sample, this clone was seen a few times. The chain carries TRBV6-1 and TRBJ2-1; 8 bases fit TRBD1. The CDR3 is 16 amino acids. The germline V gene encodes CDR1 MNHNS and CDR2 SASEGT. Unmatched junction bases numbered 16, after V lost 7 bases and J lost 8 bases. CDR3: CASNPQGGGSGDEQFF. The CDR3, as DNA: TGTGCCAGCAACCCACAGGGGGGAGGCTCTGGCGATGAGCAGTTCTTC.

This chain links TRBV12-3 or TRBV12-4 with TRBJ1-2; TRBD1 aligns across 7 bases. V lost 6 bases to trimming and J lost 4 bases; unmatched junction nucleotides: 5. The CDR3 length is 13 residues. The CDR3 protein is CASSLGQFYGYTF. CDR3 DNA: TGTGCCAGCAGCCTGGGACAGTTCTATGGCTACACCTTC.

In this sample, this clone turned up a few times. The chain employs TRBV28 and TRBJ2-7, with TRBD1 matching 7 bases. The germline V gene encodes CDR1 MDHEN and CDR2 SYDVKM. The V gene end was trimmed by 5 bases and the J gene end by 2 bases; junction bases not matched to a gene: 9. This CDR3 has 15 amino acids. The CDR3 nucleotides are TGTGCCAGCAGTCCTTTTCGACAGGGCCCCTACGAGCAGTACTTC. Translation: CASSPFRQGPYEQYF.

J is TRBJ1-4 and V is TRBV4-3, with TRBD1 as a possible D gene (6 bases). The CDR3 is 17 amino acids. Per germline, CDR1 LGHNA and CDR2 YSLEER. Trimming took 4 bases from V and 4 from J, leaving 19 bases between them. The CDR3, as DNA: TGCGCCAGCAGCCCCTCTGGGACACCCGTTATTAATGAAAAACTGTTTTTT. Protein product: CASSPSGTPVINEKLFF.

This chain links TRBV7-6 with TRBJ2-3, with 11 positions matching TRBD2. The germline V gene has CDR1 SGHVS and CDR2 FNYEAQ. The CDR3 covers 19 residues. The J segment lost 0 bases and the V segment lost 5 bases, leaving 13 bases of the junction unmatched. Here the CDR3 DNA reads TGTGCCAGCAGCCCCCAAGTTGCACTAGCGGGGGCTAGCACAGATACGCAGTATTTT. This gives the protein CASSPQVALAGASTDTQYF.

This sequence joins TRBV6-1 and TRBJ1-2; a weak D match, TRBD1 (5 bases). Germline V gene lookup returns CDR1 MNHNS and CDR2 SASEGT. The CDR3 runs 17 residues. V lost 2 bases and J 2 bases, leaving 18 bases between the germline ends. DNA for the CDR3: TGTGCCAGCAGTGAACGGGGACCCGGACATCCCAACTATGGCTACACCTTC. This codes for CASSERGPGHPNYGYTF.

This clone has just a few counts. This chain links TRBV12-3 or TRBV12-4 with TRBJ1-2; D uncertain. V lost 2 bases to trimming and J lost 6 bases, with 10 bases between them. There are 13 residues in the CDR3. CDR3: CASSLKRFNGYTF. CDR3 coding DNA: TGTGCCAGCAGTTTAAAGAGATTCAATGGCTACACCTTC.